These 3 T cell receptor beta chains came from one sample sequenced in a study of CD8 T cells in Susac syndrome. With random hexamers, reverse transcription was performed on 0.5 to 1 ug of RNA. TCRdb re-analysed the immunoSEQ multiplex PCR reads in MiXCR, keeping a single row per CDR3 protein. The repertoire holds 130,000 to 150,000 distinct CDR3 sequences, with nearly 97% as singletons. The specimen was CD4+ T cells from PBMCs. All receptors come from a human donor with Susac syndrome.

This clonotype was seen only once. This chain joins TRBV7-6 and TRBJ2-7; 7 nucleotides agree with TRBD1. Germline CDR1 SGHVS, CDR2 FNYEAQ. V shed 1 base and J 6 bases; nucleotides not matched to a gene: 3. CDR3 length: 13 amino acids. Here the CDR3 reads CASSLGTGTEQYF. The CDR3 coding sequence is TGTGCCAGCAGCTTAGGGACAGGAACCGAGCAGTACTTC.

This clonotype has only one observation. The rearrangement joins TRBV14 to TRBJ1-5; 7 nucleotides line up with TRBD1. Germline assignment: CDR1 SGHDN and CDR2 FVKESK. The CDR3 covers 17 residues. V shed 1 base, J shed 2 bases, and the junction held 8 bases outside the gene matches. In DNA, the CDR3 is TGTGCCAGCAGCCAAGTCTTAGGGGGCTTGGGCAATCAGCCCCAGCATTTT. This sequence encodes CASSQVLGGLGNQPQHF.

V usage is TRBV6-5 and J usage is TRBJ2-5; perhaps TRBD2 as D (5 bases). The V and J ends lost 5 bases and 2 bases respectively, with 12 bases between them. Germline lookup yields CDR1 MNHEY and CDR2 SVGAGI. The CDR3 loop spans 14 amino acids. The CDR3 protein is CASSRNPGQETQYF. CDR3 nucleotide sequence: TGTGCCAGCAGTCGAAACCCGGGGCAAGAGACCCAGTACTTC.